This TCR beta chain was recovered during a study of T cell responses to AZD1222 COVID-19 vaccine. The germline V gene has CDR1 LGHNA and CDR2 YNFKEQ. The CDR3 totals 13 residues. V lost 0 bases and J lost 11, with 10 bases in between. A note on this clone: What it binds is unknown.

Findings and caveats of the study: Two AZD1222 administrations were followed by greater Spike-specific TCR breadth and depth.

The assay was immunoSEQ multiplex PCR, and TCRdb's table has in-frame clones only and misses some. The sample carries more than 95,000 clones, approximately 87% recorded once. Sequences were derived from peripheral blood, sampled on day 0 of AZD1222 vaccination. This sequence originates from an adult in good health. The chain uses TRBV4-2 and TRBJ1-4; D uncertain. CDR3 amino acids: CASSQERARKLFF. Here the CDR3 DNA reads TGTGCCAGCAGCCAAGAGCGGGCGAGGAAACTGTTTTTT.